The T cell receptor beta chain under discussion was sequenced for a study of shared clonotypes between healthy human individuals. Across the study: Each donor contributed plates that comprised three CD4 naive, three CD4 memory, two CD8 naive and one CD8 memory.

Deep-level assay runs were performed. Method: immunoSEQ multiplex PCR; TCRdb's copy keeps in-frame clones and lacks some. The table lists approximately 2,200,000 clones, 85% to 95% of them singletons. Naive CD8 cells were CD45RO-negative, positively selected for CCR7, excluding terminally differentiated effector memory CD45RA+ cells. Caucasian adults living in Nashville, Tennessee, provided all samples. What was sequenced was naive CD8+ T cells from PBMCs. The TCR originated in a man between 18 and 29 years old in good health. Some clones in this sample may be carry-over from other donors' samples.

The CDR3 protein is CASSWEMGGVAGELFF. The CDR3 DNA sequence: TGTGCCAGCAGTTGGGAGATGGGAGGGGTAGCCGGGGAGCTGTTTTTT. This chain connects TRBV27 to TRBJ2-2; 7 nucleotides agree with TRBD2. Germline CDR1 MNHEY, CDR2 SMNVEV (reference sequence). Losses at the gene ends were 4 bases for V and 6 bases for J; bases not matched to a gene: 11. The CDR3 is 16 amino acids.